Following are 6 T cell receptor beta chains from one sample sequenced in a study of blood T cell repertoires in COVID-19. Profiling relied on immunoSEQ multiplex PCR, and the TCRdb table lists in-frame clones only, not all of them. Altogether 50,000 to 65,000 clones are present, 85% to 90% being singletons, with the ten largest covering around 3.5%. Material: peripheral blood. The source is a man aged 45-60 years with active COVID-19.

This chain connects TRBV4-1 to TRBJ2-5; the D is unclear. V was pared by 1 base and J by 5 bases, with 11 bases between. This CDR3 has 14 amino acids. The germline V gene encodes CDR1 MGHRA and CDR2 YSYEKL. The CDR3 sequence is CASSQGQASETQYF. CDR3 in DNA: TGCGCCAGCAGCCAAGGTCAGGCCTCGGAGACCCAGTACTTC.

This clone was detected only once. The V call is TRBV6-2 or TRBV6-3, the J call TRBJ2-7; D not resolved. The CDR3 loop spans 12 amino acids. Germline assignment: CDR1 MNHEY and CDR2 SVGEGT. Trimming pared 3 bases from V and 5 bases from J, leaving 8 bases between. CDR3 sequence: CASSYKPHEQYF. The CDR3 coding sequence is TGTGCCAGCAGTTATAAGCCCCACGAGCAGTACTTC.

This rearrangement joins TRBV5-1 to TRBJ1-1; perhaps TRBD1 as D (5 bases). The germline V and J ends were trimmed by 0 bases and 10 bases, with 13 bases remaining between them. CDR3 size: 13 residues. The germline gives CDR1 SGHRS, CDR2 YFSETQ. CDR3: CASSLAGRGRAFF. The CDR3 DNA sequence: TGCGCCAGCAGCTTGGCCGGGCGGGGGAGAGCTTTCTTT.

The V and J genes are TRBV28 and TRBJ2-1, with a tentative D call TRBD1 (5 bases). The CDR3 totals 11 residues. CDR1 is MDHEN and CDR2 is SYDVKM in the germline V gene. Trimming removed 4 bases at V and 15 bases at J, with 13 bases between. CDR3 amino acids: CASSSQEVWFF. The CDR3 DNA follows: TGTGCCAGCAGTTCACAGGAAGTCTGGTTCTTC.

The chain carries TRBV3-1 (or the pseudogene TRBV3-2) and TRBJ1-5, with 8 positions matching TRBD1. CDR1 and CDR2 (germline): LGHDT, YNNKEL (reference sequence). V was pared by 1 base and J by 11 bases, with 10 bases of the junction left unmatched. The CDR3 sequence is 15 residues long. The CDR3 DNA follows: TGTGCCAGCAGCCAAGGGGCAGGGGGCAGACTGGCCCAGCATTTT. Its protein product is CASSQGAGGRLAQHF.

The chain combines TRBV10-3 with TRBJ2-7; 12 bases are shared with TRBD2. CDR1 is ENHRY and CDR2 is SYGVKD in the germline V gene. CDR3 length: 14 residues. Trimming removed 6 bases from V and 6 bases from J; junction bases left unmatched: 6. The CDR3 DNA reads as TGTGCCATCAGCAGACTAGCGGGGGCTGGCGAGCAGTACTTC. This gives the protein CAISRLAGAGEQYF.